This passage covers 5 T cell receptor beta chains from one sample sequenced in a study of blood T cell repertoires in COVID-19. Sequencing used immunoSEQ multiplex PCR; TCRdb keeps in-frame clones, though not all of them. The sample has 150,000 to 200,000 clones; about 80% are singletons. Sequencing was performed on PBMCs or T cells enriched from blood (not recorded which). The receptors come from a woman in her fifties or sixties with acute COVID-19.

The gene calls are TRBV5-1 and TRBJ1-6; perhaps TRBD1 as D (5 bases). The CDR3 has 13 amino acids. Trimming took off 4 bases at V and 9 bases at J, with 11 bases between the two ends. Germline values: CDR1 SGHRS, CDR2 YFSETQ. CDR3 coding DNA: TGCGCCAGCAGCCTGGGACTCGGTTCACCCCTCCACTTT. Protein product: CASSLGLGSPLHF.

CDR3 in DNA: TGCGCCAGCAGCCAAGATGGGACAACCTTCGCGGGCACCGGGGAGCTGTTTTTT. It codes for CASSQDGTTFAGTGELFF. This chain connects TRBV4-3 to TRBJ2-2; D might be TRBD1 (6 bases). The germline V gene has CDR1 LGHNA and CDR2 YSLEER. V shed 0 bases and J shed 4 bases, with 18 bases lying between them. The CDR3 totals 18 residues.

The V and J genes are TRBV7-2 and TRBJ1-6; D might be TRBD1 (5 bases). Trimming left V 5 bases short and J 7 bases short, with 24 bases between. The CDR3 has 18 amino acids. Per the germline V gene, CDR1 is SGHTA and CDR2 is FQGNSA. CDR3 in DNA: TGTGCCAGCAGCCCCCGAGTGGGGGGGGGAAGTAGAAATTCACCCCTCCACTTT. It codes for CASSPRVGGGSRNSPLHF. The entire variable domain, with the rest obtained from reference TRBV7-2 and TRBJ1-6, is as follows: GAGVSQSPSNKVTEKGKDVELRCDPISGHTALYWYRQSLGQGLEFLIYFQGNSAPDKSGLPSDRFSAERTGGSVSTLTIQRTQQEDSAVYLCASSPRVGGGSRNSPLHFGNGTRLTVT.

CDR3 nucleotide sequence: TGTGCCAGCAGTCGAGCGGCGCCCGGAAACACCATATATTTT. Amino acid sequence: CASSRAAPGNTIYF. This chain uses TRBV27 with TRBJ1-3; D remains unclear. The CDR3 has 14 amino acids. Germline loops: CDR1 MNHEY, CDR2 SMNVEV (reference sequence). V lost 5 bases to trimming and J lost 4 bases, with 12 bases between them.

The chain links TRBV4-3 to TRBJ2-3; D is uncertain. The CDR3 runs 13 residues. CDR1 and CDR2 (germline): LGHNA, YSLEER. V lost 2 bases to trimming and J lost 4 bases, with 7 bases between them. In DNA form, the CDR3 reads TGCGCCAGCAGCCAAAACCGGGCAGATACGCAGTATTTT. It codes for CASSQNRADTQYF.